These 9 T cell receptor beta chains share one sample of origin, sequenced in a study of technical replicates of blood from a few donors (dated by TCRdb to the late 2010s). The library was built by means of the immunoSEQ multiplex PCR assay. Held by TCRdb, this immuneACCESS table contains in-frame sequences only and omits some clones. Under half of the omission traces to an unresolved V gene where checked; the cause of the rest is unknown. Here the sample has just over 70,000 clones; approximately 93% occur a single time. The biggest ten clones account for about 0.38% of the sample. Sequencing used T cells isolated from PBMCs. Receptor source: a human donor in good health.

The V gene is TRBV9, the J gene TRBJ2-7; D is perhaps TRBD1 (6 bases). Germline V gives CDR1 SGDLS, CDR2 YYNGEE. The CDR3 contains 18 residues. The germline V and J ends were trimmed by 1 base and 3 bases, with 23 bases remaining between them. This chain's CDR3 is CASSVSPRGWGEDYEQYF. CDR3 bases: TGTGCCAGCAGCGTAAGCCCCAGGGGATGGGGCGAGGACTACGAGCAGTACTTC.

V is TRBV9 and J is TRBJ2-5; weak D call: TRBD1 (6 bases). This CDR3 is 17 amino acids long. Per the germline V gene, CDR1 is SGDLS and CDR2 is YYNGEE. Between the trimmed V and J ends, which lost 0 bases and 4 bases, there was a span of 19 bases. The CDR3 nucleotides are TGTGCCAGCAGCGTAGGGGGAATACAGGGAGCGAGAGAGACCCAGTACTTC. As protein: CASSVGGIQGARETQYF.

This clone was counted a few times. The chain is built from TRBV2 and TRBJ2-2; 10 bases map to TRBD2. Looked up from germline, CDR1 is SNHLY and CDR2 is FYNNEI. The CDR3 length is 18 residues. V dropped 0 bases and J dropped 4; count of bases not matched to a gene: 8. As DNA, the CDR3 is TGTGCCAGCAGTGAAGCGGTTCTAGCGGGAGCGAGCACCGGGGAGCTGTTTTTT. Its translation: CASSEAVLAGASTGELFF.

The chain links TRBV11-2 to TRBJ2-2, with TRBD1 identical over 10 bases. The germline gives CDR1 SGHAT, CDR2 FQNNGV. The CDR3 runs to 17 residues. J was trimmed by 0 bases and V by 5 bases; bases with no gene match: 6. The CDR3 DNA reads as TGTGCCAGCAGCCGGGACAGGGGACTAGCGAACACCGGGGAGCTGTTTTTT. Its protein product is CASSRDRGLANTGELFF.

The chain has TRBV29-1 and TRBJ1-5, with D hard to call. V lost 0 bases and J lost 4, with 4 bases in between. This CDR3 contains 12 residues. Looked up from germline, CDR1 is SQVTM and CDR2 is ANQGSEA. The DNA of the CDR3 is TGCAGCGTTGAAGACCCTAATCAGCCCCAGCATTTT. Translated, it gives CSVEDPNQPQHF.

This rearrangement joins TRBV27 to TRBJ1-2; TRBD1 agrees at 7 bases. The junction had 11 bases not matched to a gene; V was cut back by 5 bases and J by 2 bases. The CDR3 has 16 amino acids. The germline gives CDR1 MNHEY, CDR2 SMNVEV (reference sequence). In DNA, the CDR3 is TGTGCCAGCAGTCCCCATGCACAGGGGCTAAACTATGGCTACACCTTC. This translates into CASSPHAQGLNYGYTF.

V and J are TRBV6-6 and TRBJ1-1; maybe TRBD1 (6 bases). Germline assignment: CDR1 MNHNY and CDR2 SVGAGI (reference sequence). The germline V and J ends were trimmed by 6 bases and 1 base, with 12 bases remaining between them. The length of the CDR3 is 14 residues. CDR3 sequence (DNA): TGTGCCAGCAGCCGTTACAGGGCGAACACTGAAGCTTTCTTT. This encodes CASSRYRANTEAFF.

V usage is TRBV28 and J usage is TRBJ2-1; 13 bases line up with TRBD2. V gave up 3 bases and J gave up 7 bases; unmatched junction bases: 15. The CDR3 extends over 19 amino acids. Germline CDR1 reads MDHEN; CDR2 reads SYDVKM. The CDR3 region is CASSFGVIGGTSGKNEQFF. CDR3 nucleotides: TGTGCCAGCAGTTTCGGGGTTATCGGGGGGACTAGCGGGAAGAATGAGCAGTTCTTC.

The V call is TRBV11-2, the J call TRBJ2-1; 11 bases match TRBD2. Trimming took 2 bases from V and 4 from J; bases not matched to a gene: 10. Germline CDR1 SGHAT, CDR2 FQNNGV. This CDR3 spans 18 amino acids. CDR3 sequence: CASSLKTSGITVYNEQFF. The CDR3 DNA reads TGTGCCAGCAGCTTAAAGACTAGCGGGATTACCGTATACAATGAGCAGTTCTTC. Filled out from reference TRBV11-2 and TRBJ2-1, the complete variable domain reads EAGVAQSPRYKIIEKRQSVAFWCNPISGHATLYWYQQILGQGPKLLIQFQNNGVVDDSQLPKDRFSAERLKGVDSTLKIQPAKLEDSAVYLCASSLKTSGITVYNEQFFGPGTRLTVL.